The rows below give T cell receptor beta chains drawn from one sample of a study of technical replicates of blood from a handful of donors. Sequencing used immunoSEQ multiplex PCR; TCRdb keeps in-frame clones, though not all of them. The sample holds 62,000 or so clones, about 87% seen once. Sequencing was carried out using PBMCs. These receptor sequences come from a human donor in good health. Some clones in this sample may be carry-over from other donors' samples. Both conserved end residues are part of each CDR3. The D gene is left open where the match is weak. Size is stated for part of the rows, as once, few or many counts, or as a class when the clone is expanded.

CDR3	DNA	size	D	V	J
CASSSGNNSPLHF	TGTGCCAGCAGCTCGGGGAACAATTCACCCCTCCACTTT	.	.	TRBV5-4	TRBJ1-6
CASSQDPTALNEKLFF	TGTGCCAGCAGCCAGGACCCGACAGCACTTAATGAAAAACTGTTTTTT	.	.	TRBV4-2	TRBJ1-4
CAWSADRGYDSNQPQHF	TGTGCCTGGAGTGCCGACAGGGGGTACGATAGCAATCAGCCCCAGCATTTT	.	TRBD1	TRBV30	TRBJ1-5
CSAMDQTGVFF	TGCAGTGCAATGGATCAGACCGGGGTGTTTTTT	few	.	TRBV20-1	TRBJ1-4
CASSQGGGRYNEQFF	TGTGCCAGCAGCCAAGGTGGCGGAAGGTACAATGAGCAGTTCTTC	.	.	TRBV4-2	TRBJ2-1
CARSTSRWSGNQPQHF	TGTGCCAGAAGCACGAGCCGGTGGTCTGGCAATCAGCCCCAGCATTTT	.	.	TRBV5-3	TRBJ1-5
CASSLGAFFYEQYF	TGTGCCAGCAGCTTGGGGGCCTTTTTCTACGAGCAGTACTTC	.	.	TRBV5-6	TRBJ2-7
CASGLGGNYNEQFF	TGTGCTAGTGGTTTAGGAGGAAACTACAATGAGCAGTTCTTC	.	.	TRBV12-5	TRBJ2-1
CASSQSVGTAPHEQYF	TGCGCCAGCAGCCAAAGCGTGGGGACAGCCCCCCACGAGCAGTACTTC	.	TRBD1	TRBV4-3	TRBJ2-7
CASSQDRGTLEKLFF	TGTGCCAGCAGCCAGGACAGGGGGACTTTGGAAAAACTGTTTTTT	few	TRBD1	TRBV4-2	TRBJ1-4
CASSSYTGELFF	TGTGCCAGCAGCTCCTACACCGGGGAGCTGTTTTTT	.	.	TRBV11-3	TRBJ2-2
CSVGGDTARTGELFF	TGCAGCGTTGGTGGGGACACAGCGAGGACCGGGGAGCTGTTTTTT	once	.	TRBV29-1	TRBJ2-2
CASSAFGRTGELFF	TGTGCCAGCAGTGCCTTCGGGAGGACCGGGGAGCTGTTTTTT	.	TRBD2	TRBV25-1	TRBJ2-2
CASSQDPGQGYEQYF	TGCGCCAGCAGCCAAGACCCGGGACAGGGCTACGAGCAGTACTTC	.	TRBD1	TRBV4-3	TRBJ2-7
CASSYSKASSTDTQYF	TGTGCCAGCAGTTACTCTAAAGCCTCTAGCACAGATACGCAGTATTTT	.	.	TRBV6-5	TRBJ2-3
CASSHGTSGPSSYNEQFF	TGTGCCAGCAGCCATGGGACTAGCGGGCCCAGCTCCTACAATGAGCAGTTCTTC	.	TRBD2	TRBV7-3	TRBJ2-1